This T cell receptor (beta chain) was captured by sequencing in a study of human T cells and chemical hapten exposure. Study context: DPC (0.01%) was patch tested on the upper back and read at 6 days.

The germline V gene has CDR1 MDHEN and CDR2 SYDVKM. The CDR3 consists of 14 residues. Trimming removed 6 bases from V and 8 bases from J, with 14 bases in between. Time point of the sample: patch test 2, 6 weeks after DPC sensitization. Treatment described: therapeutic diphenylcyclopropenone sensitization with weekly scalp DPC. TCRdb redid the calling of the RACE reads with MiXCR, one entry per CDR3 protein. The sample has about 94,000 distinct CDR3 sequences; approximately 8.6% are singletons. This clonotype was observed a few times. This sequence originates from a woman in her 40s with alopecia areata. Some clones in this sample may be carry-over from other donors' samples. Sequenced material: whole blood, taken in connection with sensitization to the hapten diphenylcyclopropenone (DPC). This chain joins TRBV28 and TRBJ1-6; a possible D gene is TRBD1 (6 bases). The CDR3 loop is CASSQDSEYSPLHF. The CDR3 nucleotides read TGTGCCAGCAGCCAGGACAGTGAATATTCACCCCTCCACTTT.